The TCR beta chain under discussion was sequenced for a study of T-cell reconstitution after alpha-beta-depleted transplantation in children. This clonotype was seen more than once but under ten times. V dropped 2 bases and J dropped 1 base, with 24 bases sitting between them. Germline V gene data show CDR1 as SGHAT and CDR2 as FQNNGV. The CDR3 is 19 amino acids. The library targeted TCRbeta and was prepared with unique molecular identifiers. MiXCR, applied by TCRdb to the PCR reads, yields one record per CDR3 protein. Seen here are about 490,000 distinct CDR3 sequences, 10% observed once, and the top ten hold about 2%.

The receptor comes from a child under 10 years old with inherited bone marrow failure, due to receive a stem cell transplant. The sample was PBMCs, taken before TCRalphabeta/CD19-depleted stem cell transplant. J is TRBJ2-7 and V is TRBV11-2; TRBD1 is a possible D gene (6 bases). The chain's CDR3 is CASSLPGSPGQRRSYEQYF. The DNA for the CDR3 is TGTGCCAGCAGCTTACCCGGTAGTCCGGGACAACGGAGGTCCTACGAGCAGTACTTC.